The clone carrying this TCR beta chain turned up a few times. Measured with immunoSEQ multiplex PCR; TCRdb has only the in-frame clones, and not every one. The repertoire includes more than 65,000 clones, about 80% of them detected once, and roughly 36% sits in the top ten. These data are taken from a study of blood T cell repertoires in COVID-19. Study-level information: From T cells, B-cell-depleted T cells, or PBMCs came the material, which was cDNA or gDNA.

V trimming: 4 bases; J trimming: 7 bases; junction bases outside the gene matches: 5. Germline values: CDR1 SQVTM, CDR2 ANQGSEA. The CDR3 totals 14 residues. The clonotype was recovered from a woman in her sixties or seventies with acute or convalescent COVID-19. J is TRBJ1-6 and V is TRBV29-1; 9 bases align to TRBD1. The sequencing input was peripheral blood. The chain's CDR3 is CSVGEGQGNSPLHF. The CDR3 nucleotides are TGCAGCGTTGGCGAGGGACAGGGCAATTCACCCCTCCACTTT.